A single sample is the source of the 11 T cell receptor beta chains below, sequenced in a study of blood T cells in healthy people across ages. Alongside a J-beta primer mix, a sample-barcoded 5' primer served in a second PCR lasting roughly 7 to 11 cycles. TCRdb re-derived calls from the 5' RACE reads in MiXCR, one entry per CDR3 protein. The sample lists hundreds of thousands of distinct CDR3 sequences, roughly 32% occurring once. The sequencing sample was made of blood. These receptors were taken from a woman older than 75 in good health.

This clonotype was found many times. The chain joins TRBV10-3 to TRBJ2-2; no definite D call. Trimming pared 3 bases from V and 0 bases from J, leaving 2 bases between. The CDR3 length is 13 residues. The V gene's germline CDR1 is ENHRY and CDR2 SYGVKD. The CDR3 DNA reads TGTGCCATCAGTGAACCGAACACCGGGGAGCTGTTTTTT. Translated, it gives CAISEPNTGELFF.

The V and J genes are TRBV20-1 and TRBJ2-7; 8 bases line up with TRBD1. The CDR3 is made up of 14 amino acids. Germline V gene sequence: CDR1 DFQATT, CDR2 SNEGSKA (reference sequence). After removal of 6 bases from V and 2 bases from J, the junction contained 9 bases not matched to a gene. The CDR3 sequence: CSAETGTGTYEQYF. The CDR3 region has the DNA TGCAGTGCGGAAACCGGGACAGGTACCTACGAGCAGTACTTC.

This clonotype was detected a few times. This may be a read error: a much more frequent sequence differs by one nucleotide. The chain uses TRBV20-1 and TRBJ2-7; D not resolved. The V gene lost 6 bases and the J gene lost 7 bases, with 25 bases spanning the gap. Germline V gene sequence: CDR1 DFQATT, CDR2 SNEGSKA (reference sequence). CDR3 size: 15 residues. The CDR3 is CSANTGRSSYNEQYF. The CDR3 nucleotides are TGCAGTGCGAACACCGGTCGGAGCTCCTACAATGAGCAGTACTTC.

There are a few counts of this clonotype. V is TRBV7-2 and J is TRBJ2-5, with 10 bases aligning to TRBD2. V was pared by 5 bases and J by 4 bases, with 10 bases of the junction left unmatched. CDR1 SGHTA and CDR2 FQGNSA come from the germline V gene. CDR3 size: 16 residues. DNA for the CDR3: TGTGCCAGCAGCCTCGGGCCCTCTAGCGGGGGAGAGACCCAGTACTTC. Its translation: CASSLGPSSGGETQYF.

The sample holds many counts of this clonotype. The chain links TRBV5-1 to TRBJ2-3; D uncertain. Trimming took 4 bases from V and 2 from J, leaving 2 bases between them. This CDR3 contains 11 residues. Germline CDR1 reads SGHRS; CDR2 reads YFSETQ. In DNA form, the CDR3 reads TGCGCCAGCAGCGACACAGATACGCAGTATTTT. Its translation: CASSDTDTQYF.

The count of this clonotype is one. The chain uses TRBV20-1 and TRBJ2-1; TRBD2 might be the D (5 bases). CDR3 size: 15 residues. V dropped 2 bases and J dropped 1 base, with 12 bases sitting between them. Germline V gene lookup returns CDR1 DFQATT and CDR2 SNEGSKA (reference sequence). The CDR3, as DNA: TGCAGTGCTAGACCAGCCAGCGGATCCTACAATGAGCAGTTCTTC. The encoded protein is CSARPASGSYNEQFF.

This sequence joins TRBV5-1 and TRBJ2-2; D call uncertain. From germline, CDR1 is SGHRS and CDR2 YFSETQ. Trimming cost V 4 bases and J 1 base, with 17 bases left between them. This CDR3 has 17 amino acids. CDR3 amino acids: CASSPALLVGNTGELFF. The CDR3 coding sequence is TGCGCCAGCAGCCCGGCGCTACTGGTCGGGAACACCGGGGAGCTGTTTTTT.

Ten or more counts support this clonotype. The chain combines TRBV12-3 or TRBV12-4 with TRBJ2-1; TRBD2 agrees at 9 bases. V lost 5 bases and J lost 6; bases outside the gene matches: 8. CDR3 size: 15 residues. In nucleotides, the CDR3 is TGTGCCAGCAGTGCCAATAGCGGGGGCTCCAATGAGCAGTTCTTC. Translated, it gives CASSANSGGSNEQFF.

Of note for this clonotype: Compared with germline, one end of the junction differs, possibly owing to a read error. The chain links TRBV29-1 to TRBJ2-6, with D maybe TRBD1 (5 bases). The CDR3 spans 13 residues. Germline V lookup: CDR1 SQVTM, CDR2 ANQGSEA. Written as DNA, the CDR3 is TGCAGCGTAAGGCTGTCTGGGGCCAACGTTCTGACTTTC. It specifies CSVRLSGANVLTF.

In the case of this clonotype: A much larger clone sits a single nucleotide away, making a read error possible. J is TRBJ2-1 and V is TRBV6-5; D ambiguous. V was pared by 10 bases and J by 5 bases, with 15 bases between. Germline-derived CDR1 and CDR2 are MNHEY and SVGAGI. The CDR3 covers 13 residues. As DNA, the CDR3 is TGTGCCACGGCCAGCCCCCCCCACAATGAGCAGTTCTTC. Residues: CATASPPHNEQFF.

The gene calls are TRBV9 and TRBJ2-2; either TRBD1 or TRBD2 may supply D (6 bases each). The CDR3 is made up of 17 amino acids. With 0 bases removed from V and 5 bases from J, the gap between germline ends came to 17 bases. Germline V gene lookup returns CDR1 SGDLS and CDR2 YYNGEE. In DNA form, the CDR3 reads TGTGCCAGCAGCGTAGTTCGGGGGCCTAGCCTAACCGGGGAGCTGTTTTTT. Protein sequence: CASSVVRGPSLTGELFF. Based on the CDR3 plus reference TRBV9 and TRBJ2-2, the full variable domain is DSGVTQTPKHLITATGQRVTLRCSPRSGDLSVYWYQQSLDQGLQFLIQYYNGEERAKGNILERFSAQQFPDLHSELNLSSLELGDSALYFCASSVVRGPSLTGELFFGEGSRLTVL.